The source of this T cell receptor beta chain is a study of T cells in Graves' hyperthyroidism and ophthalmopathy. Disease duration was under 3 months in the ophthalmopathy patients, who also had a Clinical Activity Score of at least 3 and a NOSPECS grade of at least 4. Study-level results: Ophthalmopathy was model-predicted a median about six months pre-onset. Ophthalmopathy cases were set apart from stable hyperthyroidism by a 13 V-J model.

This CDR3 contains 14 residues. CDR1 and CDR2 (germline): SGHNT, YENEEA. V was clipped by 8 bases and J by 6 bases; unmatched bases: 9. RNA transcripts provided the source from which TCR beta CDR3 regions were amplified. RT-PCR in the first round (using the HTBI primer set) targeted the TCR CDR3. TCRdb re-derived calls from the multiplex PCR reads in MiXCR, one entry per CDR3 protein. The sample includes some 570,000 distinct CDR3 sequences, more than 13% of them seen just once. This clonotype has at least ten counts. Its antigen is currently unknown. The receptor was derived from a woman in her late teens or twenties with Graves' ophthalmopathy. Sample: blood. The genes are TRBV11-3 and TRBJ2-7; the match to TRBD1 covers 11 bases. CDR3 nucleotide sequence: TGTGCCAGCTACTATGGGACAGGGGGGAGCGAGCAGTACTTC. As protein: CASYYGTGGSEQYF.